This TCR beta chain originates from a study of T cell changes during pregnancy in multiple sclerosis. Clones were read by immunoSEQ multiplex PCR, and TCRdb kept only the in-frame ones, dropping some. The sample yields about 57,000 clones, about 91% seen once. This CDR3 spans 15 amino acids. The V gene's germline CDR1 is SGHRS and CDR2 YFSETQ. The ends lost 4 bases at V and 5 bases at J; junction bases unmatched: 9. Sequencing was performed on peripheral blood, taken after pregnancy. The TCR comes from a female donor in good health, enrolled as a control in a pregnancy study. The chain joins TRBV5-1 to TRBJ2-5; TRBD1 matches 9 bases. CDR3 loop: CASSPGDRVGETQYF. CDR3 coding DNA: TGCGCCAGCAGCCCGGGGGACAGGGTGGGGGAGACCCAGTACTTC.